The clone carrying this T cell receptor (beta chain) showed up just once. This sample was included in a study of blood T cell repertoires in COVID-19. Turning to the study itself: Whether acute or convalescent, the COVID-19 samples came from the United States, Italy and Spain. In each case, the material was cDNA or gDNA derived from T cells, B-cell-depleted T cells, or PBMCs.

As processed by the authors: Reference gene primers were amplified, and this amplification served to estimate nucleated cell counts. Repertoires were generated with immunoSEQ multiplex PCR, while TCRdb's copy carries only in-frame clones and drops some. V, J and clone size derive from that table, while D and trimming were established from the DNA sequence. The data show some 170,000 clones, about three quarters seen once. In germline, CDR1 is MNHEY, CDR2 SVGAGI. The CDR3 length is 15 residues. V was pared by 0 bases and J by 1 base, with 7 bases between. Sequenced material: peripheral blood. The V gene is TRBV6-5, the J gene TRBJ1-3; D unresolved. The receptor was derived from a woman in her forties or fifties with active or convalescent COVID-19. Here the CDR3 reads CASSYSGVSGNTIYF. The CDR3 coding sequence is TGTGCCAGCAGTTACTCCGGAGTATCTGGAAACACCATATATTTT.